The 20 T cell receptor beta chains listed next were all sequenced from one sample in a study of OX40 agonist ivuxolimab in advanced cancers. The protocol was immunoSEQ multiplex PCR, while the TCRdb copy is restricted to in-frame clones and leaves out a portion. The sample contains tens of thousands of clones, over 75% of which appear only once. This specimen was CD4+ or CD8+ T cells sorted from blood, taken in a trial of the OX40 agonist ivuxolimab. All receptors come from an adult with an advanced solid tumor such as melanoma, head and neck, liver or kidney cancer.

With respect to this clone: An end of the junction differs from the germline gene, which may be a read error. The chain links TRBV11-2 to TRBJ1-1, with D hard to call. Germline CDR1 reads SGHAT; CDR2 reads FQNNGV. There are 13 residues in the CDR3. Here the CDR3 reads CASSVERNTEAFF. The CDR3 nucleotides are TGTGCCAGCAGCGTAGAACGGAACACTGAAGCTTTCTTT. The full variable domain, its missing parts supplied by reference TRBV11-2 and TRBJ1-1, is EAGVAQSPRYKIIEKRQSVAFWCNPISGHATLYWYQQILGQGPKLLIQFQNNGVVDDSQLPKDRFSAERLKGVDSTLKIQPAKLEDSAVYLCASSVERNTEAFFGQGTRLTVV.

V and J are TRBV5-5 and TRBJ1-2; a possible D gene is TRBD1 (6 bases). The CDR3 sequence is 15 residues long. Germline CDR1 SGHKS, CDR2 YYEKEE (reference sequence). V dropped 2 bases and J dropped 2 bases, with 13 bases sitting between them. The CDR3 bases are TGTGCCAGCAGCTTATCGACAGGATACAACTATGGCTACACCTTC. The encoded protein is CASSLSTGYNYGYTF.

This clone occurred once. The CDR3, as DNA: TGTGCCAGTAGTATAGTGGGGGGAATTGAAAAACTGTTTTTT. It encodes CASSIVGGIEKLFF. The chain recombines TRBV19 with TRBJ1-4, with D possibly matching TRBD1 (5 bases). The CDR3 is made up of 14 amino acids. Trimming removed 1 base from V and 7 bases from J, with 10 bases in between. The germline CDR1 and CDR2 sequences are LNHDA and SQIVND (reference sequence).

This clone appeared once. The chain couples TRBV2 to TRBJ2-3, with a weak D call TRBD1 (6 bases). Trimming removed 5 bases at V and 5 bases at J, with 14 bases between. Germline V gene lookup returns CDR1 SNHLY and CDR2 FYNNEI. CDR3 size: 14 residues. The CDR3 sequence is CASSSTGKGDTQYF. The CDR3 coding sequence is TGTGCCAGCAGTTCCACAGGGAAGGGAGATACGCAGTATTTT.

The chain has TRBV5-1 and TRBJ1-1; the match to TRBD1 covers 7 bases. The CDR3 spans 14 residues. The V segment lost 2 bases and the J segment 1 base; nucleotides outside the gene matches: 2. From germline, CDR1 is SGHRS and CDR2 YFSETQ. Here the CDR3 DNA reads TGCGCCAGCAGCTTACAGGGGTCGAACACTGAAGCTTTCTTT. Residues: CASSLQGSNTEAFF.

In its sample, this clone was seen many times. V usage is TRBV11-2 and J usage is TRBJ2-1, with 9 bases fitting TRBD1. CDR3 length equals 14 residues. The J segment lost 7 bases and the V segment lost 5 bases, leaving 6 bases of the junction unmatched. Germline V lookup: CDR1 SGHAT, CDR2 FQNNGV. Here the CDR3 reads CASSPGTGLNEQFF. As DNA, the CDR3 is TGTGCCAGCAGCCCCGGGACAGGGTTGAATGAGCAGTTCTTC. Full variable domain (outside the CDR3, taken from reference TRBV11-2 and TRBJ2-1): EAGVAQSPRYKIIEKRQSVAFWCNPISGHATLYWYQQILGQGPKLLIQFQNNGVVDDSQLPKDRFSAERLKGVDSTLKIQPAKLEDSAVYLCASSPGTGLNEQFFGPGTRLTVL.

This rearrangement joins TRBV6-1 to TRBJ2-5; D not certain. Germline lookup yields CDR1 MNHNS and CDR2 SASEGT. The length of the CDR3 is 15 residues. V was trimmed by 0 bases and J by 5 bases, leaving 13 bases between them. The CDR3 here is CASSEAGLRAETQYF. CDR3 coding DNA: TGTGCCAGCAGTGAAGCGGGGTTGAGAGCGGAGACCCAGTACTTC.

The chain is built from TRBV27 and TRBJ1-6, with D perhaps TRBD1 (6 bases). Germline V gives CDR1 MNHEY, CDR2 SMNVEV (reference sequence). Trimming shortened V by 5 bases and J by 12 bases, and 14 bases separated the two germline ends. The CDR3 consists of 13 residues. The CDR3 protein is CASSATGPRPLHF. The CDR3 region has the DNA TGTGCCAGCAGTGCCACAGGGCCCCGACCCCTCCACTTT.

V usage is TRBV6-5 and J usage is TRBJ1-1, with no clear D. Germline lookup yields CDR1 MNHEY and CDR2 SVGAGI. V lost 6 bases and J 1 base, leaving 12 bases between the germline ends. The CDR3 is 14 residues long. Here the CDR3 reads CASRRTLENTEAFF. The CDR3 region has the DNA TGTGCCAGCAGAAGGACCCTGGAGAACACTGAAGCTTTCTTT.

This clone was seen more than once but under ten times. J is TRBJ2-3 and V is TRBV12-5; 11 bases agree with TRBD1. V shed 5 bases, J shed 6 bases, and the junction held 7 bases outside the gene matches. This CDR3 contains 15 residues. Germline CDR1 LGHNT, CDR2 FRNRAP. CDR3 in amino acids: CASGIGQGARDTQYF. The CDR3, as DNA: TGTGCTAGTGGTATAGGACAGGGGGCGCGTGATACGCAGTATTTT.

The CDR3 loop is CASSLEGQPQETQYF. The CDR3 coding sequence is TGTGCCAGCAGCTTAGAGGGACAGCCCCAAGAGACCCAGTACTTC. V gene TRBV7-2 combines with J gene TRBJ2-5, with TRBD1 matching 7 bases. This CDR3 region has 15 residues. With 1 base clipped from V and 1 base from J, the junction kept 3 bases outside the gene matches. Germline V gene data show CDR1 as SGHTA and CDR2 as FQGNSA. Combining the CDR3 with reference TRBV7-2 and TRBJ2-5 gives the whole variable domain GAGVSQSPSNKVTEKGKDVELRCDPISGHTALYWYRQSLGQGLEFLIYFQGNSAPDKSGLPSDRFSAERTGGSVSTLTIQRTQQEDSAVYLCASSLEGQPQETQYFGPGTRLLVL.

The V call is TRBV7-9, the J call TRBJ1-2; D is unresolved. V lost 2 bases and J 0 bases, leaving 13 bases between the germline ends. CDR3 length equals 16 residues. Germline values: CDR1 SEHNR, CDR2 FQNEAQ (reference sequence). The CDR3 protein is CASSLMNAGPNYGYTF. The DNA of the CDR3 is TGTGCCAGCAGCTTAATGAACGCAGGCCCTAACTATGGCTACACCTTC.

This clone appeared a few times. This chain connects TRBV2 to TRBJ1-5, with 11 nucleotides matching TRBD1. CDR1 SNHLY and CDR2 FYNNEI come from the germline V gene. Trimming removed 4 bases from V and 5 bases from J; junction bases left unmatched: 1. The CDR3 sequence is 14 residues long. CDR3 loop: CASSGTGGYQPQHF. CDR3 in DNA: TGTGCCAGCAGTGGGACAGGGGGCTATCAGCCCCAGCATTTT.

By proportion, this clone is medium-sized. The rearrangement uses TRBV7-2 and TRBJ2-5; the D is unclear. The CDR3 length is 13 residues. Trimming pared 5 bases from V and 7 bases from J, leaving 14 bases between. The germline gives CDR1 SGHTA, CDR2 FQGNSA. CDR3: CASSPLGTGTQYF. The CDR3 nucleotides are TGTGCCAGCAGCCCTCTAGGAACGGGGACCCAGTACTTC.

The chain uses TRBV9 and TRBJ2-7; D uncertain. The CDR3 is 11 residues long. With 5 bases removed from V and 3 bases from J, the gap between germline ends came to 6 bases. CDR1 and CDR2 from the germline V gene are SGDLS and YYNGEE. In DNA, the CDR3 is TGTGCCAGCAGTCCCCTCTACGAGCAGTACTTC. Its protein product is CASSPLYEQYF. Complete variable domain (other parts from reference TRBV9 and TRBJ2-7): DSGVTQTPKHLITATGQRVTLRCSPRSGDLSVYWYQQSLDQGLQFLIQYYNGEERAKGNILERFSAQQFPDLHSELNLSSLELGDSALYFCASSPLYEQYFGPGTRLTVT.

The gene calls are TRBV6-5 and TRBJ2-1, with 9 bases identical to TRBD2. The germline CDR1 and CDR2 sequences are MNHEY and SVGAGI. V shed 0 bases, J shed 9 bases, and the junction held 6 bases outside the gene matches. This CDR3 has 15 residues. In nucleotides, the CDR3 is TGTGCCAGCAGTTACTCCTATAGCGGGAGTGGTGAGCAGTTCTTC. Its translation is CASSYSYSGSGEQFF.

The chain couples TRBV5-4 to TRBJ1-2; D may be TRBD1 (5 bases). Trimming left V 1 base short and J 4 bases short, with 11 bases between. This CDR3 has 14 amino acids. Germline V gene sequence: CDR1 SGHNT, CDR2 YYREEE (reference sequence). CDR3 nucleotide sequence: TGTGCCAGCAGCTTGACAGGTGTCAGCTATGGCTACACCTTC. Translation gives CASSLTGVSYGYTF.

The chain uses TRBV7-6 and TRBJ2-7; possibly TRBD1 for D (5 bases). CDR3 size: 15 residues. Germline-derived CDR1 and CDR2 are SGHVS and FNYEAQ. Trimming took 5 bases from V and 2 from J, leaving 16 bases between them. CDR3 loop: CASSPADTPTYEQYF. Written as DNA, the CDR3 is TGTGCCAGCAGCCCGGCGGACACGCCAACCTACGAGCAGTACTTC.

This rearrangement joins TRBV2 to TRBJ2-2; D unresolved. Germline V gene sequence: CDR1 SNHLY, CDR2 FYNNEI. V was clipped by 4 bases and J by 4 bases, with 10 bases between them. This CDR3 has 14 residues. The CDR3 DNA reads TGTGCCAGCAGTGCGGTTACCGTCACCGGGGAGCTGTTTTTT. It is translated as CASSAVTVTGELFF.

V gene TRBV6-6 combines with J gene TRBJ2-5; 10 nucleotides match TRBD2. The V gene's germline CDR1 is MNHNY and CDR2 SVGAGI (reference sequence). V lost 2 bases to trimming and J lost 5 bases; unmatched junction nucleotides: 8. CDR3 length: 16 amino acids. The CDR3: CASSYPRAGGRETQYF. CDR3 DNA sequence: TGTGCCAGCAGTTACCCTCGAGCGGGGGGGAGGGAGACCCAGTACTTC.